A single sample is the source of the 5 T cell receptor beta chains below, sequenced in a study of Ad26.COV2.S vaccination and SARS-CoV-2 variants. Sequencing was performed with immunoSEQ multiplex PCR; in TCRdb, only in-frame clones are kept and a portion is missing. The sample consists of some 180,000 clones, roughly 85% of them appearing once. This specimen was peripheral blood, taken after recovery from COVID-19. These receptors all stem from a human donor who had recovered from COVID-19.

The chain recombines TRBV28 with TRBJ1-5; D gene uncertain. There are 17 residues in the CDR3. The germline gives CDR1 MDHEN, CDR2 SYDVKM. The germline V and J ends were trimmed by 3 bases and 0 bases, with 15 bases remaining between them. The chain's CDR3 is CASSLPVGYLSNQPQHF. The CDR3 DNA follows: TGTGCCAGCAGTTTGCCTGTCGGGTACCTTAGCAATCAGCCCCAGCATTTT.

The CDR3 sequence: CAISETSEGGGGGELFF. CDR3 DNA: TGTGCCATCAGTGAGACTAGCGAAGGGGGAGGAGGCGGGGAGCTGTTTTTT. This chain joins TRBV10-3 and TRBJ2-2, with D maybe TRBD2 (7 bases). Germline V lookup: CDR1 ENHRY, CDR2 SYGVKD. This CDR3 has 17 residues. Trimming stripped 2 bases from V and 7 bases from J, with 20 bases between.

This chain uses TRBV15 with TRBJ2-7; D gene uncertain. The CDR3 runs to 15 residues. The germline CDR1 and CDR2 sequences are LNHNV and YYDKDF (reference sequence). Trimming stripped 2 bases from V and 4 bases from J, with 15 bases between. This CDR3 is CATSRLNTGSYEQYF. The CDR3 DNA follows: TGTGCCACCAGCAGACTAAACACCGGAAGTTACGAGCAGTACTTC.

The J gene is TRBJ1-1, the V gene TRBV28, with D tentatively TRBD1 (5 bases). The CDR3 is 14 amino acids. V dropped 5 bases and J dropped 0 bases, with 10 bases sitting between them. CDR1 is MDHEN, CDR2 SYDVKM, per germline. The CDR3 reads CASSGGELNTEAFF. In DNA form, the CDR3 reads TGTGCCAGCAGTGGGGGAGAATTGAACACTGAAGCTTTCTTT. Full variable domain (outside the CDR3, taken from reference TRBV28 and TRBJ1-1): DVKVTQSSRYLVKRTGEKVFLECVQDMDHENMFWYRQDPGLGLRLIYFSYDVKMKEKGDIPEGYSVSREKKERFSLILESASTNQTSMYLCASSGGELNTEAFFGQGTRLTVV.

The table lists this clone with a count of one. The chain employs TRBV11-2 and TRBJ2-1; possibly TRBD2 for D (7 bases). There are 14 residues in the CDR3. V lost 1 base, J lost 9 bases, and 13 bases lay in between. Germline V gene data show CDR1 as SGHAT and CDR2 as FQNNGV. CDR3 nucleotides: TGTGCCAGCAGCTTAGGTGCGGGGGCAAGTGAGCAGTTCTTC. It encodes CASSLGAGASEQFF.